A single TCR beta chain is shown here with its context. Its antigen is not known. This sample stems from a study of T cells in Graves' hyperthyroidism and ophthalmopathy. Whole-study findings and limits: Ophthalmopathy got predicted by the model a median around 6.8 months before its onset. Blood held most thyroid clonotypes expanded above 0.001 frequency.

TCR beta CDR3 regions were amplified from RNA. The HTBI primer set drove a first-round RT-PCR of the TCR CDR3. TCRdb itself ran the multiplex PCR reads through MiXCR, one entry per CDR3 protein. The data show hundreds of thousands of distinct CDR3 sequences, 16% seen once. From germline, CDR1 is MNHEY and CDR2 SVGEGT. The CDR3 contains 15 residues. V gave up 5 bases and J gave up 4 bases; unmatched junction bases: 8. The TCR originated in a woman aged 18-29 years with Graves' hyperthyroidism. V and J are TRBV6-2 or TRBV6-3 and TRBJ2-7; 10 bases are shared with TRBD2. Sequenced input: blood. The CDR3 loop is CASSRSGGAWYEQYF. The CDR3 nucleotides are TGTGCCAGCAGTCGCAGCGGGGGGGCCTGGTACGAGCAGTACTTC.